This T cell receptor (beta chain) was sequenced during a study of T cell repertoires in aging, cancer and after chemotherapy. The ends were cut back, 4 bases at V and 5 bases at J, with 4 bases in the middle. Germline CDR1 reads SGHNT; CDR2 reads YYREEE (reference sequence). The CDR3 is made up of 12 amino acids. TCR beta rearrangements were amplified from peripheral blood genomic DNA. A mixed TRB-A/B primer pool amplified rearranged TRB by multiplex touch-down PCR. TCRdb processed the multiplex PCR reads anew with MiXCR; each CDR3 protein has one entry. The sample consists of fewer than 9,500 distinct CDR3 sequences, around half of them appearing once. This clonotype was observed a few times.

The material sequenced was blood. V is TRBV5-4 and J is TRBJ1-6; D unclear. This TCR was recovered from a human donor with a solid tumor. The CDR3 coding sequence is TGTGCCAGCAGCGGACATAATTCACCCCTCCACTTT. Protein: CASSGHNSPLHF.